The source of this TCR beta chain is a study of T cell responses to AZD1222 COVID-19 vaccine. Findings and limits, study-wide: Only after the peak T cell response were repertoires sampled. Mostly white British, mostly female donors; authors suggested clonal diversity may be underestimated. Vaccine-related CD4 TCRs covered spike, predominating at 160-218 and 743-854.

The CDR3 is 16 amino acids. Germline V gives CDR1 MGHDK, CDR2 SYGVNS. Trimming left V 3 bases short and J 7 bases short, with 21 bases between. TCRdb keeps only in-frame clones here, not all; method: immunoSEQ multiplex PCR. The sample holds approximately 110,000 clones, approximately 91% seen once. This clone has a single count. Its antigen is currently unknown. This receptor was identified in an adult in good health. The chain joins TRBV25-1 to TRBJ2-5; D may be TRBD2 (5 bases). The source material was peripheral blood, sampled on day 0 of AZD1222 vaccination. The chain's CDR3 is CASSDPREGGFGTQYF. CDR3 nucleotides: TGTGCCAGCAGTGACCCCCGAGAGGGTGGATTTGGGACCCAGTACTTC.